The 19 T cell receptor beta chains reported below all come from one sample, sequenced in a study of blood T cells in healthy people across ages. A sample-barcoded 5' primer and a J-beta primer mix were used in a second PCR of roughly 7 to 11 cycles. One entry per CDR3 protein, called by TCRdb with MiXCR from the 5' RACE reads. There are hundreds of thousands of distinct CDR3 sequences in the sample; approximately 25% occur only once, and more than 8.5% lies in the top ten. These same records also appear under a second study, on T cells of mothers and their children.

Sequencing used blood. Receptors originate from a boy between 5 and 17 years old in good health.

This chain's CDR3 is CASSLAGRGNEKLFF. CDR3 coding DNA: TGTGCCAGCAGCTTGGCGGGAAGGGGAAACGAAAAACTGTTTTTT. The chain joins TRBV5-6 to TRBJ1-4; maybe TRBD1 (5 bases). Between the trimmed V and J ends, which lost 0 bases and 8 bases, there was a span of 14 bases. In germline, CDR1 is SGHDT, CDR2 YYEEEE. The CDR3 consists of 15 residues.

The chain carries TRBV11-3 and TRBJ2-1; 7 nucleotides align to TRBD1. There are 13 residues in the CDR3. The germline V gene has CDR1 SGHNT and CDR2 YENEEA. The ends lost 4 bases at V and 7 bases at J; junction bases unmatched: 4. DNA of the CDR3: TGTGCCAGCAGCTCTTCGACAGGGAATGAGCAGTTCTTC. It codes for CASSSSTGNEQFF.

The chain couples TRBV9 to TRBJ1-5; D possibly corresponds to TRBD1 (5 bases). The CDR3 is 14 amino acids. Germline V gene lookup returns CDR1 SGDLS and CDR2 YYNGEE. Between the trimmed V and J ends, which lost 3 bases and 2 bases, there was a span of 9 bases. CDR3 sequence: CASSAGNGNQPQHF. The CDR3 DNA reads as TGTGCCAGCAGCGCAGGGAATGGCAATCAGCCCCAGCATTTT. The full variable domain, its missing parts supplied by reference TRBV9 and TRBJ1-5, is DSGVTQTPKHLITATGQRVTLRCSPRSGDLSVYWYQQSLDQGLQFLIQYYNGEERAKGNILERFSAQQFPDLHSELNLSSLELGDSALYFCASSAGNGNQPQHFGDGTRLSIL.

In this sample, this clonotype turned up a few times. The gene calls are TRBV7-6 and TRBJ2-3; tentative D call: TRBD2 (6 bases). Per germline, CDR1 SGHVS and CDR2 FNYEAQ. Trimming shortened V by 3 bases and J by 5 bases, and 18 bases separated the two germline ends. This CDR3 contains 16 residues. The DNA for the CDR3 is TGTGCCAGCAGCTTCCCGGGACTGGCGGTGATAGATACGCAGTATTTT. It is translated as CASSFPGLAVIDTQYF. The entire variable domain, with the rest obtained from reference TRBV7-6 and TRBJ2-3, is as follows: GAGVSQSPRYKVTKRGQDVALRCDPISGHVSLYWYRQALGQGPEFLTYFNYEAQQDKSGLPNDRFSAERPEGSISTLTIQRTEQRDSAMYRCASSFPGLAVIDTQYFGPGTRLTVL.

The chain has TRBV29-1 and TRBJ2-4; D remains unclear. Germline CDR1 and CDR2: SQVTM and ANQGSEA. The CDR3 contains 13 residues. V lost 8 bases to trimming and J lost 0 bases, with 11 bases between them. This CDR3 reads CSPRALAKNIQYF. In nucleotides, the CDR3 is TGCAGCCCACGTGCGCTAGCCAAAAACATTCAGTACTTC.

V is TRBV12-3 or TRBV12-4 and J is TRBJ1-1, with D unresolved. Trimming left V 3 bases short and J 0 bases short, with 8 bases between. This CDR3 contains 14 residues. CDR3 in DNA: TGTGCCAGCAGTTTTGCAGATATGAACACTGAAGCTTTCTTT. It translates to CASSFADMNTEAFF.

The V gene is TRBV12-3 or TRBV12-4, the J gene TRBJ2-3; 9 bases align to TRBD2. CDR3 length equals 14 residues. The V and J ends lost 7 bases and 4 bases, in that order; junction bases with no gene match: 6. The CDR3 coding sequence is TGTGCCAGCATTAGGGGACTAGCACCAGATACGCAGTATTTT. This codes for CASIRGLAPDTQYF.

V and J are TRBV6-6 and TRBJ2-7; D call uncertain. Germline V gene sequence: CDR1 MNHNY, CDR2 SVGAGI (reference sequence). Trimming removed 8 bases from V and 5 bases from J, with 10 bases in between. The CDR3 consists of 11 residues. The CDR3 DNA is TGTGCCAGCGAAAACGAGGACGAGCAGTACTTC. This codes for CASENEDEQYF.

This clonotype was counted only a few times. The CDR3 nucleotides read TGCAGCGTCACTAGCGGGAGTGAGTTAGGGACGGAGCAGTTCTTC. Its protein is CSVTSGSELGTEQFF. V is TRBV29-1 and J is TRBJ2-1, with TRBD2 identical over 11 bases. Germline V gene lookup returns CDR1 SQVTM and CDR2 ANQGSEA. The V gene end was trimmed by 6 bases and the J gene end by 10 bases; junction bases not matched to a gene: 14. The CDR3 is made up of 15 amino acids.

The chain joins TRBV2 to TRBJ2-5; D ambiguous. The end of the DNA fits TRBJ2-7 better, so the J call may be wrong. CDR1 and CDR2 (germline): SNHLY, FYNNEI. The CDR3 contains 13 residues. The CDR3 DNA reads as TGTGCCAGCAGTGTCCACAGCCGCTACGAGCAGTACTTC. It codes for CASSVHSRYEQYF.

The CDR3 DNA reads as TGCAGTGCCAGGGGCATAGGGGGCGCTGGGGCCAACGTCCTGACTTTC. Its protein is CSARGIGGAGANVLTF. The V and J genes are TRBV20-1 and TRBJ2-6, with 7 positions matching TRBD1. V lost 6 bases, J lost 2 bases, and 10 bases stayed unmatched. This CDR3 has 16 amino acids. Looked up from germline, CDR1 is DFQATT and CDR2 is SNEGSKA (reference sequence).

This clonotype was counted a few times. The J gene is TRBJ2-5, the V gene TRBV28, with TRBD2 matching over 7 bases. With V trimmed by 7 bases and J by 5 bases, 13 bases remained unmatched. This CDR3 has 15 amino acids. Germline V gives CDR1 MDHEN, CDR2 SYDVKM. DNA for the CDR3: TGTGCCAGCATCTCGAGTGGGGGAGGGAAGGAGACCCAGTACTTC. As protein: CASISSGGGKETQYF.

The genes are TRBV7-9 and TRBJ2-3, with D perhaps TRBD2 (5 bases). Between the trimmed V and J ends, which lost 4 bases and 6 bases, there was a span of 14 bases. The CDR3 totals 14 residues. Germline CDR1 SEHNR, CDR2 FQNEAQ (reference sequence). The CDR3 coding sequence is TGTGCCAGCAGCTGGTCGGAACTAGAGGATACGCAGTATTTT. This encodes CASSWSELEDTQYF. Full variable domain (rest looked up from reference TRBV7-9 and TRBJ2-3): DTGVSQNPRHKITKRGQNVTFRCDPISEHNRLYWYRQTLGQGPEFLTYFQNEAQLEKSRLLSDRFSAERPKGSFSTLEIQRTEQGDSAMYLCASSWSELEDTQYFGPGTRLTVL.

This clonotype was picked up a small number of times. This sequence joins TRBV29-1 and TRBJ1-2; TRBD1 might be the D (6 bases). The V gene's germline CDR1 is SQVTM and CDR2 ANQGSEA. The CDR3 is made up of 13 amino acids. V was pared by 7 bases and J by 2 bases, with 14 bases between. In DNA, the CDR3 is TGCAGCGCTGCCACAGGGTCAAACTATGGCTACACCTTC. It codes for CSAATGSNYGYTF. Supplemented by reference TRBV29-1 and TRBJ1-2, the full variable domain reads SAVISQKPSRDICQRGTSLTIQCQVDSQVTMMFWYRQQPGQSLTLIATANQGSEATYESGFVIDKFPISRPNLTFSTLTVSNMSPEDSSIYLCSAATGSNYGYTFGSGTRLTVV.

As regards this clonotype: It may be a read error: a sequence one base away is much more abundant. The chain uses TRBV6-5 and TRBJ2-1; D might be TRBD1 or TRBD2, each matching 5 bases. The length of the CDR3 is 11 residues. The V gene's germline CDR1 is MNHEY and CDR2 SVGAGI. The CDR3 loop is CASRTRETQHF. CDR3 DNA sequence: TGTGCCAGCAGGACCAGGGAGACCCAGCACTTC.

This clonotype was recorded a few times. The chain carries TRBV9 and TRBJ2-1, with D hard to call. V lost 0 bases, J lost 0 bases, and 7 bases lay in between. Germline V gene lookup returns CDR1 SGDLS and CDR2 YYNGEE. The CDR3 runs 15 residues. The CDR3 nucleotides are TGTGCCAGCAGCGTAGACTACAGCTCCTACAATGAGCAGTTCTTC. Protein: CASSVDYSSYNEQFF.

This clonotype was seen a handful of times. This rearrangement joins TRBV4-2 to TRBJ2-7; 14 bases agree with TRBD2. The CDR3 is made up of 18 amino acids. With 0 bases clipped from V and 4 bases from J, the junction kept 8 bases outside the gene matches. The germline CDR1 and CDR2 sequences are LGHNA and YNFKEQ. CDR3 protein: CASSQEVVTSGGVYEQYF. CDR3 DNA sequence: TGTGCCAGCAGCCAAGAGGTGGTGACTAGCGGGGGGGTTTACGAGCAGTACTTC.

This clonotype was seen a few times. J is TRBJ2-2 and V is TRBV4-1, with D possibly TRBD2 on 6 matching bases. The CDR3 consists of 19 residues. V was clipped by 5 bases and J by 2 bases, with 24 bases between them. The germline V gene has CDR1 MGHRA and CDR2 YSYEKL. CDR3 bases: TGCGCCAGCAGCGGAAGGGACTGGCGATACCGGTTCAACACCGGGGAGCTGTTTTTT. Its translation: CASSGRDWRYRFNTGELFF.

The chain combines TRBV20-1 with TRBJ2-1; 9 positions match TRBD2. Gene TRBJ2-7 matches the end of the DNA better, so the J call may be wrong. The CDR3 is 15 amino acids. Germline V gene sequence: CDR1 DFQATT, CDR2 SNEGSKA (reference sequence). The CDR3: CSASPSLAGSYEQYF. DNA for the CDR3: TGCAGTGCTAGTCCTTCACTAGCGGGCAGCTACGAGCAGTACTTC.